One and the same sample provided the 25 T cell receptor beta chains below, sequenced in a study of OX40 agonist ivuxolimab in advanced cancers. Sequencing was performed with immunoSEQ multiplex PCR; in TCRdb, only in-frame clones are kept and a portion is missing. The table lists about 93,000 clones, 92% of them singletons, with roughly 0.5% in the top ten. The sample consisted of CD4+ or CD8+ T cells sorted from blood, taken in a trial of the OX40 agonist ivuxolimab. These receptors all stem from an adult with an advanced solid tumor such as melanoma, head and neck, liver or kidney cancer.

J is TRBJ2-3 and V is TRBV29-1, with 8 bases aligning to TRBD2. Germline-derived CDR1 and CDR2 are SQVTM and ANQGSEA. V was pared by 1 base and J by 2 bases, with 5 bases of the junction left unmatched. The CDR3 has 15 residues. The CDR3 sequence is CSVEGWRGVTDTQYF. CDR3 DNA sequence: TGCAGCGTTGAAGGGTGGCGGGGGGTCACAGATACGCAGTATTTT.

CDR3 DNA sequence: TGTGCCAGCCTCAGGGGAGCCAACTATGGCTACACCTTC. Protein sequence: CASLRGANYGYTF. This rearrangement joins TRBV19 to TRBJ1-2; D is possibly TRBD1 (6 bases). Germline CDR1 is LNHDA and CDR2 is SQIVND (reference sequence). The V end lost 9 bases, the J end lost 2 bases, and 13 bases lay between the germline ends. This CDR3 region has 13 residues.

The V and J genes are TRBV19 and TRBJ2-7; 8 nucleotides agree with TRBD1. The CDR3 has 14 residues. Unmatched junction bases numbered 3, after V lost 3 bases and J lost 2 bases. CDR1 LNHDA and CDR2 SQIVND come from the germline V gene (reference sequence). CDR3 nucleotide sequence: TGTGCCAGTAGTATGAGACAGGGGACCTACGAGCAGTACTTC. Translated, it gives CASSMRQGTYEQYF.

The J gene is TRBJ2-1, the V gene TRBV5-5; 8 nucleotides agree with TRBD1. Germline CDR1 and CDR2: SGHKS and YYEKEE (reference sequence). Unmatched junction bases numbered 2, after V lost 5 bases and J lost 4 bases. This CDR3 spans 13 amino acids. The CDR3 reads CASRGQVYNEQFF. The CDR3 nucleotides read TGTGCCAGCAGGGGACAGGTATACAATGAGCAGTTCTTC. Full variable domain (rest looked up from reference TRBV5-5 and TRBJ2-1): DAGVTQSPTHLIKTRGQQVTLRCSPISGHKSVSWYQQVLGQGPQFIFQYYEKEERGRGNFPDRFSARQFPNYSSELNVNALLLGDSALYLCASRGQVYNEQFFGPGTRLTVL.

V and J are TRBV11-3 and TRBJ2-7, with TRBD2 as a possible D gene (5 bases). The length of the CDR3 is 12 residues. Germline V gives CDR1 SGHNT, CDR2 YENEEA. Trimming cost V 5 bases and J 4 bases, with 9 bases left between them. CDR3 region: CASSPLGYEQYF. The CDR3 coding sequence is TGTGCCAGCAGCCCACTAGGATACGAGCAGTACTTC. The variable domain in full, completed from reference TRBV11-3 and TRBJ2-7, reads EAGVVQSPRYKIIEKKQPVAFWCNPISGHNTLYWYLQNLGQGPELLIRYENEEAVDDSQLPKDRFSAERLKGVDSTLKIQPAELGDSAVYLCASSPLGYEQYFGPGTRLTVT.

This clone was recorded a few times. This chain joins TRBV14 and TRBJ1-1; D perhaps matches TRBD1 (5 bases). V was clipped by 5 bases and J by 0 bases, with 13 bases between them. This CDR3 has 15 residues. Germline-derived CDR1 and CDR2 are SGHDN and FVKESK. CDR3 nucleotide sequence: TGTGCCAGCAGCGACCTCGCAGGGATGAACACTGAAGCTTTCTTT. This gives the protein CASSDLAGMNTEAFF.

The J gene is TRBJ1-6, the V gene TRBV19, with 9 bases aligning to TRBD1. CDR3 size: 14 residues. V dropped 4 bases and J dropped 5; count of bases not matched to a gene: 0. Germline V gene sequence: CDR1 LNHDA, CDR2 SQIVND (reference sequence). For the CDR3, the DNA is TGTGCCAGTAGTAGGGACAGGGATAATTCACCCCTCCACTTT. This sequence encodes CASSRDRDNSPLHF.

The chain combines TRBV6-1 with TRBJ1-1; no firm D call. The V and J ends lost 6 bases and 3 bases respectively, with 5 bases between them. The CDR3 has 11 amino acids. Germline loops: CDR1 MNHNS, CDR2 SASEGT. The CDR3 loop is CASRGDTEAFF. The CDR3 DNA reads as TGTGCCAGCAGAGGCGACACTGAAGCTTTCTTT.

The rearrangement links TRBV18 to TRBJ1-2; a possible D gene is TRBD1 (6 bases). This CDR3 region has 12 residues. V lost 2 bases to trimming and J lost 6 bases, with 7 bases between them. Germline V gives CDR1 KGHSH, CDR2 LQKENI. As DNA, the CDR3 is TGTGCCAGCTCACCAAACAGGGATGGCTACACCTTC. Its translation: CASSPNRDGYTF.

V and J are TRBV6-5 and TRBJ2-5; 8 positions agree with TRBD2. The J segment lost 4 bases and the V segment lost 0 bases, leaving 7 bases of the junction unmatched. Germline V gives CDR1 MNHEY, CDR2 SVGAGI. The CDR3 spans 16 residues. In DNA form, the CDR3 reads TGTGCCAGCAGTTACTCGAGGGGGGCGGGAGGAGAGACCCAGTACTTC. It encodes CASSYSRGAGGETQYF.

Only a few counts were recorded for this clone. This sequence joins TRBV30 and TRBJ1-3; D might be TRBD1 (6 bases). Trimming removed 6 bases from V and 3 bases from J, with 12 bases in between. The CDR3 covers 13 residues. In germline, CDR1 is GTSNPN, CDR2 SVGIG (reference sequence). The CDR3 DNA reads TGTGCCTGTACCGCAGGGGATGGAAACACCATATATTTT. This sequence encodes CACTAGDGNTIYF.

This chain's CDR3 is CAISALRLAGTDTQYF. In nucleotides, the CDR3 is TGTGCCATCAGTGCCCTCAGGTTGGCGGGCACAGATACGCAGTATTTT. The chain recombines TRBV10-3 with TRBJ2-3; no firm D call. V shed 4 bases and J shed 1 base, with 15 bases lying between them. This CDR3 is 16 amino acids long. Germline CDR1 is ENHRY and CDR2 is SYGVKD.

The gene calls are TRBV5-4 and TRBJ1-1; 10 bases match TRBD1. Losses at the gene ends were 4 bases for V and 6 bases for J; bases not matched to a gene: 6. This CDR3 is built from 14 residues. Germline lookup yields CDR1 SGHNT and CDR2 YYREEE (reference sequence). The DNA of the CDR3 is TGTGCCAGCAGCGCCACCGGGACAGGGGCTGAAGCTTTCTTT. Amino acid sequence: CASSATGTGAEAFF.

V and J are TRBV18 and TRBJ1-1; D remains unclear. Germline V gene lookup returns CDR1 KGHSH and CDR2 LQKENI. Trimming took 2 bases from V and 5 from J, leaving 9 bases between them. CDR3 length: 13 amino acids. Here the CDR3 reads CASSPFRGTEAFF. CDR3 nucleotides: TGTGCCAGCTCACCATTTCGTGGAACTGAAGCTTTCTTT.

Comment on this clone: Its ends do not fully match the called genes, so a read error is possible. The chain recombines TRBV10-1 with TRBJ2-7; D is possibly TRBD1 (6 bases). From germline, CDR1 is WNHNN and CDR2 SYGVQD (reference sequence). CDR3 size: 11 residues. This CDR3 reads CASGDRLEQYF. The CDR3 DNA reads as TGCGCCAGCGGTGACAGGCTCGAGCAGTACTTC.

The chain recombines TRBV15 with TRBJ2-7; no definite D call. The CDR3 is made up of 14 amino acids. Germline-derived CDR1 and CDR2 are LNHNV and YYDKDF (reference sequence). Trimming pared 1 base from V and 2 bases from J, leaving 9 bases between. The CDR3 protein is CATSRVDTTYEQYF. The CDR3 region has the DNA TGTGCCACCAGCAGAGTCGACACAACCTACGAGCAGTACTTC.

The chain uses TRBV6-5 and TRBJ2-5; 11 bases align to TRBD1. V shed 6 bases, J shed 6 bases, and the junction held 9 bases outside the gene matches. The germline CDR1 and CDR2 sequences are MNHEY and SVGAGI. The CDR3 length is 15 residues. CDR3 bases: TGTGCCAGCAGCGAAAGGACAGGGGGCGCGCAGACCCAGTACTTC. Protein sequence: CASSERTGGAQTQYF.

The CDR3 DNA reads as TGTGCCAGCAGCGTAGACGGTTGGGGCACAGATACGCAGTATTTT. Protein product: CASSVDGWGTDTQYF. The rearrangement joins TRBV9 to TRBJ2-3, with no clear D. With 0 bases removed from V and 1 base from J, the gap between germline ends came to 9 bases. The V gene's germline CDR1 is SGDLS and CDR2 YYNGEE. The CDR3 is made up of 15 amino acids.

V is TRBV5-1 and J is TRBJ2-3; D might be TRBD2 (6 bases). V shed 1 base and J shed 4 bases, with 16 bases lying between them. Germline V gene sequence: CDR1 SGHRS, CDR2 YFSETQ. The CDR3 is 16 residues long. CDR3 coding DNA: TGCGCCAGCAGCTTGAATCAGCGGGCTAATCCAGATACGCAGTATTTT. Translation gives CASSLNQRANPDTQYF.

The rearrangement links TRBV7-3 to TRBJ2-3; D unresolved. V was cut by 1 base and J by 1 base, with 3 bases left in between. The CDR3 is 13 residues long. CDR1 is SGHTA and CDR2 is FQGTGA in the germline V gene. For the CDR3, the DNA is TGTGCCAGCAGCTTAAAGGGCACAGATACGCAGTATTTT. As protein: CASSLKGTDTQYF. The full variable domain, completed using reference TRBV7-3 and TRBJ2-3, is GAGVSQTPSNKVTEKGKYVELRCDPISGHTALYWYRQSLGQGPEFLIYFQGTGAADDSGLPNDRFFAVRPEGSVSTLKIQRTERGDSAVYLCASSLKGTDTQYFGPGTRLTVL.

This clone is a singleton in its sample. The chain's CDR3 is CASSDGTGKAGELFF. The DNA of the CDR3 is TGTGCCAGCTCAGACGGGACAGGGAAAGCCGGGGAGCTGTTTTTT. This chain joins TRBV18 and TRBJ2-2; 9 bases line up with TRBD1. The V segment lost 5 bases and the J segment 6 bases; nucleotides outside the gene matches: 7. The CDR3 loop spans 15 amino acids. In germline, CDR1 is KGHSH, CDR2 LQKENI. The entire variable domain, with the rest obtained from reference TRBV18 and TRBJ2-2, is as follows: NAGVMQNPRHLVRRRGQEARLRCSPMKGHSHVYWYRQLPEEGLKFMVYLQKENIIDESGMPKERFSAEFPKEGPSILRIQQVVRGDSAAYFCASSDGTGKAGELFFGEGSRLTVL.

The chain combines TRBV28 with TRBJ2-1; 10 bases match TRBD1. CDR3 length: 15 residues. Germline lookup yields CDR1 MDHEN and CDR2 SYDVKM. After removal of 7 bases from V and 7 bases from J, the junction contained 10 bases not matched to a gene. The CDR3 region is CASTKPGQGWNEQFF. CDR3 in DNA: TGTGCCAGCACAAAACCGGGACAGGGGTGGAATGAGCAGTTCTTC. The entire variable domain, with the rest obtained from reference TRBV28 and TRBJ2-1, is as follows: DVKVTQSSRYLVKRTGEKVFLECVQDMDHENMFWYRQDPGLGLRLIYFSYDVKMKEKGDIPEGYSVSREKKERFSLILESASTNQTSMYLCASTKPGQGWNEQFFGPGTRLTVL.

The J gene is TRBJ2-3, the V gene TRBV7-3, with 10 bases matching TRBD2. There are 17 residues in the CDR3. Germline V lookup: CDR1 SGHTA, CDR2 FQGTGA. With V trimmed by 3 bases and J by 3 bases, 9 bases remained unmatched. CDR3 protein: CASSFLFPSGGTDTQYF. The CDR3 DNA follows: TGTGCCAGCAGCTTCCTCTTCCCTAGCGGGGGTACAGATACGCAGTATTTT.

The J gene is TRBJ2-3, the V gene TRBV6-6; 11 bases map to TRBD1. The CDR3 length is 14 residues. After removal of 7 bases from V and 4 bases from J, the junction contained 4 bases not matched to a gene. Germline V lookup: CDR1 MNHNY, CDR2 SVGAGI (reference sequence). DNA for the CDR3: TGTGCCAGCACTCGGGACAGGGGGGCAGATACGCAGTATTTT. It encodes CASTRDRGADTQYF.

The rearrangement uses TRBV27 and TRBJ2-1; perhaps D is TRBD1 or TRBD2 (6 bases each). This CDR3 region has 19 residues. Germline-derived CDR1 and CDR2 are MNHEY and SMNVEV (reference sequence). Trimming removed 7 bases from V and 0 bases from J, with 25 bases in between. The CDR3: CASNFRAPQGGDSYNEQFF. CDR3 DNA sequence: TGTGCCAGCAACTTCCGGGCCCCACAGGGAGGAGACTCCTACAATGAGCAGTTCTTC.